The entry below gives a single T cell receptor (beta chain) sequence along with its context. Its target is not known. V trimming: 5 bases; J trimming: 4 bases; junction bases outside the gene matches: 7. CDR3 length: 15 amino acids. Germline V CDR1 and CDR2: SGHRS, YFSETQ. It was with 60 Vbeta and 13 Jbeta primers that the PCR ran. The data were produced by immunoSEQ multiplex PCR, yet TCRdb's version contains in-frame clones alone and is incomplete. The sample lists roughly 200,000 clones; more than 65% were seen once. The entry originates in a study of cytomegalovirus exposure and HLA in healthy donors. Regarding the study as a whole: A classifier reportedly called cytomegalovirus status with high sensitivity and specificity. There were approximately 150 TCR beta chains listed as cytomegalovirus-associated.

The rearrangement links TRBV5-1 to TRBJ2-1; 9 nucleotides agree with TRBD2. This sequence was found in a woman in her 30s in good health and CMV-seronegative. Specimen: PBMCs. The CDR3 coding sequence is TGCGCCAGCAGGGGCGGGAGGGGAAATTACAATGAGCAGTTCTTC. This sequence encodes CASRGGRGNYNEQFF.